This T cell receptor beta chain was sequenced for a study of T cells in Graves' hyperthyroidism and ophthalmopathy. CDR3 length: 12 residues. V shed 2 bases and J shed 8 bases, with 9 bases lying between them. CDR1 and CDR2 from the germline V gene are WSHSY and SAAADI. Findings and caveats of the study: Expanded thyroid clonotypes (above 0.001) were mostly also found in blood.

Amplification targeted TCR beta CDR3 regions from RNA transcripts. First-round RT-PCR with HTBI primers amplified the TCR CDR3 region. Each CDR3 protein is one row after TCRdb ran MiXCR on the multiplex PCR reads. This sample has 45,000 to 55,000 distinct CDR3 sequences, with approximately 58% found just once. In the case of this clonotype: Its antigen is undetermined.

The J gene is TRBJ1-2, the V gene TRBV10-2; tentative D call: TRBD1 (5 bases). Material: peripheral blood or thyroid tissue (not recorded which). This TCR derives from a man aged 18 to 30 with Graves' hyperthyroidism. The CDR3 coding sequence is TGCGCCAGCAGTGAGCGGGGGGTGGGCTACACCTTC. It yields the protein CASSERGVGYTF.